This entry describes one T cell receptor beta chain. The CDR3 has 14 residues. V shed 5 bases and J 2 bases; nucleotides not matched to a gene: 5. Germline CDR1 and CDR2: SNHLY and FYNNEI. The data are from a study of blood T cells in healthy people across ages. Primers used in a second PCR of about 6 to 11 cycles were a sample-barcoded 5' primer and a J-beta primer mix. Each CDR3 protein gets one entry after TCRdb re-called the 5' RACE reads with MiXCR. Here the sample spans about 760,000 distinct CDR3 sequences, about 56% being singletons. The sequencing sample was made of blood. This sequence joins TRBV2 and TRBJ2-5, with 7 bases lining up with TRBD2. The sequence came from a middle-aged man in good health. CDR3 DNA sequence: TGTGCCAGCAGTTTCGGACTAGTTCAAGAGACCCAGTACTTC. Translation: CASSFGLVQETQYF.